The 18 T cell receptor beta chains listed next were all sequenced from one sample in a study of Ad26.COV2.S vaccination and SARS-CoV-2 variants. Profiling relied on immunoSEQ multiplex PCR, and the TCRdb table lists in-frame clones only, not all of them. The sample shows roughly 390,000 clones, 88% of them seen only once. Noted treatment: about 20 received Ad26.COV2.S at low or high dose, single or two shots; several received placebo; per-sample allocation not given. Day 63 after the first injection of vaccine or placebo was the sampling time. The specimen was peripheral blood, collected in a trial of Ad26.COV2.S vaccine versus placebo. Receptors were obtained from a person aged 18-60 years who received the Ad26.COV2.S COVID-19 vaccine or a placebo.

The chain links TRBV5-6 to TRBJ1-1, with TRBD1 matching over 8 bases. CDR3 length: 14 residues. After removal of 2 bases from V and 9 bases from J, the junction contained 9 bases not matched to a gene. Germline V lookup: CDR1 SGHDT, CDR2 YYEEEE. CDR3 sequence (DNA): TGTGCCAGCAGCTTAGGGGACAGGACATTGAAAGCTTTCTTT. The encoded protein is CASSLGDRTLKAFF.

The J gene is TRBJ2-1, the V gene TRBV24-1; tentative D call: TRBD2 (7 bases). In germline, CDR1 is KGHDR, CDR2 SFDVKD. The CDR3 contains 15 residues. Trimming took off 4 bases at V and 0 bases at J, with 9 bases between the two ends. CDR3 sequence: CATSEGGGSYNEQFF. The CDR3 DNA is TGTGCCACCAGTGAGGGAGGGGGCTCCTACAATGAGCAGTTCTTC.

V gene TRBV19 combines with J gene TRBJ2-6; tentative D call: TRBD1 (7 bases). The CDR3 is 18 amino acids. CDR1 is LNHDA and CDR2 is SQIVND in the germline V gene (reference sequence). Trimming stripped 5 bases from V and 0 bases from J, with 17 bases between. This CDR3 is CASSFRGGGISGANVLTF. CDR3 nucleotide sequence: TGTGCCAGTAGTTTCCGTGGAGGGGGCATCTCTGGGGCCAACGTCCTGACTTTC.

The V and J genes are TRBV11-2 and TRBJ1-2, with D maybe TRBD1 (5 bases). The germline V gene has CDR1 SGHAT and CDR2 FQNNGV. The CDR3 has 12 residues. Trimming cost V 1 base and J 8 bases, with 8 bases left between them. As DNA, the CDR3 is TGTGCCAGCAGCTTAGCACAGGCAGGCTACACCTTC. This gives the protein CASSLAQAGYTF.

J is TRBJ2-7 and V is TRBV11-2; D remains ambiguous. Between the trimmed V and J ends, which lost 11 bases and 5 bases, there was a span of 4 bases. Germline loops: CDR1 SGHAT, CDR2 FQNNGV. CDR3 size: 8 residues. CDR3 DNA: TGTGCCGGTCACGAGCAGTACTTC. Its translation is CAGHEQYF.

CDR3 loop: CATQGPRRLGYTF. Written as DNA, the CDR3 is TGTGCCACCCAGGGTCCACGAAGGCTTGGCTACACCTTC. This sequence joins TRBV24-1 and TRBJ1-2; D is possibly TRBD1 (5 bases). V shed 9 bases and J shed 7 bases, with 17 bases lying between them. The CDR3 consists of 13 residues. Germline V gene sequence: CDR1 KGHDR, CDR2 SFDVKD.

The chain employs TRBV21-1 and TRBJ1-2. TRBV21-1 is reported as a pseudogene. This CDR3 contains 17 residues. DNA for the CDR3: TGTGCCAGCAGCAAAGTTGATGGATCCCGCCCTGTCTGGGGCTACACCTTC. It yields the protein CASSKVDGSRPVWGYTF.

Here the CDR3 DNA reads TGCAGCGTTGGGACAGGGGATGCCTATGGCTACACCTTC. Protein: CSVGTGDAYGYTF. The chain joins TRBV29-1 to TRBJ1-2; 9 bases are a match to TRBD1. The CDR3 runs to 13 residues. Germline CDR1 and CDR2: SQVTM and ANQGSEA. After removal of 4 bases from V and 4 bases from J, the junction contained 4 bases not matched to a gene.

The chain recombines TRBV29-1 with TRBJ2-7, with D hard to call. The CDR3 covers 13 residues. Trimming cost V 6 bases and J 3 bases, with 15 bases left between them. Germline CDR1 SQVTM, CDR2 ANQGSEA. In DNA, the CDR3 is TGCAGCGTCTCTATTCCAGAGAACTACGAGCAGTACTTC. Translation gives CSVSIPENYEQYF.

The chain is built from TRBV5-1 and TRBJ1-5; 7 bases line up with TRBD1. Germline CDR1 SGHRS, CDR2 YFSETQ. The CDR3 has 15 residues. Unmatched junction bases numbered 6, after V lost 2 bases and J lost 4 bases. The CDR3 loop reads CASSLGGANNQPQHF. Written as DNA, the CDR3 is TGCGCCAGCAGCTTAGGGGGCGCGAATAATCAGCCCCAGCATTTT.

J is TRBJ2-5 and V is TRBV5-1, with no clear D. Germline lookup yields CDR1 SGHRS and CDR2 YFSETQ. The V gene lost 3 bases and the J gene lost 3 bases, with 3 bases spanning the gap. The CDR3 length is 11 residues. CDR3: CASSYEETQYF. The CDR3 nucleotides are TGCGCCAGCAGCTACGAAGAGACCCAGTACTTC.

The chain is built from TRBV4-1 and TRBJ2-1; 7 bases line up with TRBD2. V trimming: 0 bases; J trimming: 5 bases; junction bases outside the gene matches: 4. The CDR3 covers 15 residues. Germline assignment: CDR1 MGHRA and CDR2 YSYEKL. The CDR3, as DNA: TGCGCCAGCAGCCAAGAGAGACTAGCCCACAATGAGCAGTTCTTC. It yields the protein CASSQERLAHNEQFF.

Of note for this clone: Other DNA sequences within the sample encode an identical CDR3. As DNA, the CDR3 is TGTGCCAGCAGCTTTTGGAATGAGGAACCTAATGAAAAACTGTTTTTT. It encodes CASSFWNEEPNEKLFF. The chain combines TRBV5-4 with TRBJ1-4; no firm D call. Trimming took off 2 bases at V and 3 bases at J, with 14 bases between the two ends. The CDR3 has 16 amino acids. Germline V gene sequence: CDR1 SGHNT, CDR2 YYREEE (reference sequence). Looking up the rest from reference TRBV5-4 and TRBJ1-4 gives the full variable domain: ETGVTQSPTHLIKTRGQQVTLRCSSQSGHNTVSWYQQALGQGPQFIFQYYREEENGRGNFPPRFSGLQFPNYSSELNVNALELDDSALYLCASSFWNEEPNEKLFFGSGTQLSVL.

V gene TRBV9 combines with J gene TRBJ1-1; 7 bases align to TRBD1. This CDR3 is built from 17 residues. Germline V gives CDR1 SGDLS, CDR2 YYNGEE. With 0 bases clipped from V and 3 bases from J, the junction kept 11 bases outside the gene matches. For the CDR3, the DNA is TGTGCCAGCAGCGTAGGGACAGGAGGATTGAAGGACACTGAAGCTTTCTTT. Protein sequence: CASSVGTGGLKDTEAFF. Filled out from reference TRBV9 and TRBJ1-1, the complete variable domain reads DSGVTQTPKHLITATGQRVTLRCSPRSGDLSVYWYQQSLDQGLQFLIQYYNGEERAKGNILERFSAQQFPDLHSELNLSSLELGDSALYFCASSVGTGGLKDTEAFFGQGTRLTVV.

The chain's CDR3 is CASSPERSLGQKLFF. CDR3 nucleotide sequence: TGCGCCAGCAGCCCAGAAAGAAGTCTGGGCCAAAAACTGTTTTTT. The rearrangement links TRBV4-3 to TRBJ1-4; D is unclear. Trimming pared 4 bases from V and 9 bases from J, leaving 18 bases between. The V gene's germline CDR1 is LGHNA and CDR2 YSLEER. The CDR3 covers 15 residues.

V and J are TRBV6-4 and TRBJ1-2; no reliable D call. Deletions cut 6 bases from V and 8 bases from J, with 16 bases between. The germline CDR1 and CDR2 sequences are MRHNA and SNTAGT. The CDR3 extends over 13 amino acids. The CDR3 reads CASSSGFRGGYTF. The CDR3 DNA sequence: TGTGCCAGCAGCTCGGGCTTCAGAGGGGGCTACACCTTC.

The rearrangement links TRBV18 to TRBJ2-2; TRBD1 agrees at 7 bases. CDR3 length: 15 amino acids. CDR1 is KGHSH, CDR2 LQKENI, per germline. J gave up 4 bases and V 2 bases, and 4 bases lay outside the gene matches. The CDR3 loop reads CASSPRDRVTGELFF. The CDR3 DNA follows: TGTGCCAGCTCACCAAGAGACAGGGTCACCGGGGAGCTGTTTTTT.

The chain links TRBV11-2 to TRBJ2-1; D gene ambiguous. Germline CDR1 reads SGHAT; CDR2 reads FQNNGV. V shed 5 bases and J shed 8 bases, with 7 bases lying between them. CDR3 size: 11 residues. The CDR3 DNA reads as TGTGCCAGCAGCGTAGGCTATGAGCAGTTCTTC. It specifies CASSVGYEQFF.